These 10 T cell receptor beta chains came from one sample sequenced in a study of blood T cell repertoires in COVID-19. Produced via immunoSEQ multiplex PCR; TCRdb's table is partial and in-frame only. The sample has around 200,000 clones, approximately 83% seen once; the top ten hold 5.5% to 8%. Material: peripheral blood. The receptors come from a woman between 40 and 50 years old with COVID-19, enrolled during active disease.

V and J are TRBV5-1 and TRBJ1-2; 10 bases agree with TRBD1. Trimming cost V 1 base and J 3 bases; bases outside gene matches: 6. Germline CDR1 SGHRS, CDR2 YFSETQ. This CDR3 is 16 amino acids long. The CDR3 spells CASSLNPGTGDYGYTF. The DNA for the CDR3 is TGCGCCAGCAGCTTGAACCCCGGGACAGGGGACTATGGCTACACCTTC.

This rearrangement joins TRBV9 to TRBJ2-1, with a tentative D call TRBD2 (6 bases). V lost 3 bases and J 2 bases, leaving 15 bases between the germline ends. The CDR3 sequence is 16 residues long. CDR1 SGDLS and CDR2 YYNGEE come from the germline V gene. For the CDR3, the DNA is TGTGCCAGCAGCGGCCGTTTAGCGGAAACCTACAATGAGCAGTTCTTC. It specifies CASSGRLAETYNEQFF.

This chain joins TRBV5-1 and TRBJ2-2; tentative D call: TRBD2 (5 bases). There are 12 residues in the CDR3. Germline V gene sequence: CDR1 SGHRS, CDR2 YFSETQ. Trimming removed 3 bases from V and 7 bases from J, with 7 bases in between. CDR3 in DNA: TGCGCCAGCAGCTACGGGGACGGGGAGCTGTTTTTT. Its translation: CASSYGDGELFF.

This clone has only one observation. The genes are TRBV19 and TRBJ1-4; no definite D call. The V gene's germline CDR1 is LNHDA and CDR2 SQIVND (reference sequence). V lost 10 bases to trimming and J lost 4 bases, with 13 bases between them. The CDR3 loop spans 13 amino acids. The CDR3 here is CATMGVINEKLFF. The CDR3 nucleotides are TGTGCCACGATGGGAGTGATTAATGAAAAACTGTTTTTT.

The sample holds one count of this clone. The rearrangement links TRBV10-3 to TRBJ1-5; D is uncertain. Germline CDR1 and CDR2: ENHRY and SYGVKD. V was shortened by 8 bases and J by 7 bases, with 15 bases between the two germline ends. The CDR3 length is 13 residues. CDR3 nucleotide sequence: TGTGCCATCGGTTCGTGGCTGAAACAGCCCCAGCATTTT. Translation gives CAIGSWLKQPQHF.

This clone turned up a few times. This chain connects TRBV19 to TRBJ1-5; 8 positions agree with TRBD1. V was pared by 1 base and J by 3 bases, with 20 bases of the junction left unmatched. Germline values: CDR1 LNHDA, CDR2 SQIVND (reference sequence). CDR3 length equals 21 residues. The CDR3 loop is CASSIVLHRDRSIIVNQPQHF. In DNA, the CDR3 is TGTGCCAGTAGTATAGTGCTACACCGGGACAGGAGTATTATAGTCAATCAGCCCCAGCATTTT.

This chain links TRBV18 with TRBJ1-5; 7 nucleotides agree with TRBD1. Unmatched junction bases numbered 6, after V lost 8 bases and J lost 5 bases. The CDR3 contains 13 residues. In germline, CDR1 is KGHSH, CDR2 LQKENI. For the CDR3, the DNA is TGTGCCAGCACCTCCGGGACAGATCAGCCCCAGCATTTT. Translating it yields CASTSGTDQPQHF. Filled out from reference TRBV18 and TRBJ1-5, the complete variable domain reads NAGVMQNPRHLVRRRGQEARLRCSPMKGHSHVYWYRQLPEEGLKFMVYLQKENIIDESGMPKERFSAEFPKEGPSILRIQQVVRGDSAAYFCASTSGTDQPQHFGDGTRLSIL.

This clone was seen just once. This rearrangement joins TRBV27 to TRBJ1-2; 8 nucleotides match TRBD1. In germline, CDR1 is MNHEY, CDR2 SMNVEV (reference sequence). This CDR3 has 15 residues. After removal of 4 bases from V and 6 bases from J, the junction contained 10 bases not matched to a gene. CDR3 residues: CASSSTQDRANGYTF. For the CDR3, the DNA is TGTGCCAGCAGTTCGACTCAGGACAGGGCGAATGGCTACACCTTC.

V and J are TRBV7-9 and TRBJ2-7; tentative D call: TRBD1 (5 bases). Trimming cost V 6 bases and J 0 bases, with 12 bases left between them. The CDR3 spans 14 residues. Per germline, CDR1 SEHNR and CDR2 FQNEAQ (reference sequence). Here the CDR3 DNA reads TGTGCCAGCAGTATCAGGGAACTCTCCTACGAGCAGTACTTC. Amino acids: CASSIRELSYEQYF.

Note on this clone: This may be a read error: a much more frequent sequence differs by one nucleotide. Within the sample, other DNA sequences also encode this same CDR3. V and J are TRBV9 and TRBJ2-7; the match to TRBD1 covers 9 bases. The CDR3 extends over 13 amino acids. CDR1 and CDR2 from the germline V gene are SGDLS and YYNGEE. V dropped 3 bases and J dropped 2; count of bases not matched to a gene: 0. The CDR3 is CASSGQGAYEQYF. CDR3 sequence (DNA): TGTGCCAGCAGCGGACAGGGGGCCTACGAGCAGTACTTC.